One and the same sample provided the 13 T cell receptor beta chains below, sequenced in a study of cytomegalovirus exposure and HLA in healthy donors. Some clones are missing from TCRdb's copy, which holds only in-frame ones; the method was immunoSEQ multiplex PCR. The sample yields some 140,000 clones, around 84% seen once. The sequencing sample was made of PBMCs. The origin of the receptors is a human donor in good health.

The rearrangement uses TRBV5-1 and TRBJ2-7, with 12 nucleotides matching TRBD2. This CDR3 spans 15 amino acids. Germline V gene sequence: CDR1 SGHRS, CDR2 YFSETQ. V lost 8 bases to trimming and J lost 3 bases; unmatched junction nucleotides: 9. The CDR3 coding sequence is TGCGCCAGTTCCAGGACTAGCGGGGAACTCTACGAGCAGTACTTC. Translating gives CASSRTSGELYEQYF. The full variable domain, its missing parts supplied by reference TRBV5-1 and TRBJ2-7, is KAGVTQTPRYLIKTRGQQVTLSCSPISGHRSVSWYQQTPGQGLQFLFEYFSETQRNKGNFPGRFSGRQFSNSRSEMNVSTLELGDSALYLCASSRTSGELYEQYFGPGTRLTVT.

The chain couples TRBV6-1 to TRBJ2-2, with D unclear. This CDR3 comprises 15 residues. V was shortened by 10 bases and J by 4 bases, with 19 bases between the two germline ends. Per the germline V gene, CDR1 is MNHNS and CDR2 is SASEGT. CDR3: CATSMEPLSTGELFF. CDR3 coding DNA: TGTGCCACTTCTATGGAGCCCCTATCCACCGGGGAGCTGTTTTTT.

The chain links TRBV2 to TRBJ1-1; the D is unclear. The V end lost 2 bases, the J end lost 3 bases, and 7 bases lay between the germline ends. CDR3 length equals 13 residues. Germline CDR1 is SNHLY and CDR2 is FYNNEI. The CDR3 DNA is TGTGCCAGCAGTGAAAGGACTGACACTGAAGCTTTCTTT. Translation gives CASSERTDTEAFF.

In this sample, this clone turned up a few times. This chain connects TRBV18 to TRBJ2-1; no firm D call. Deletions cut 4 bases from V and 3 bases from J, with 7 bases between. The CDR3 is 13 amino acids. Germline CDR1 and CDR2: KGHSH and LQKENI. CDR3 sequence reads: CASSLLNYNEQFF. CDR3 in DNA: TGTGCCAGCTCACTACTGAACTACAATGAGCAGTTCTTC. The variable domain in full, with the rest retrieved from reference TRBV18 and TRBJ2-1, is NAGVMQNPRHLVRRRGQEARLRCSPMKGHSHVYWYRQLPEEGLKFMVYLQKENIIDESGMPKERFSAEFPKEGPSILRIQQVVRGDSAAYFCASSLLNYNEQFFGPGTRLTVL.

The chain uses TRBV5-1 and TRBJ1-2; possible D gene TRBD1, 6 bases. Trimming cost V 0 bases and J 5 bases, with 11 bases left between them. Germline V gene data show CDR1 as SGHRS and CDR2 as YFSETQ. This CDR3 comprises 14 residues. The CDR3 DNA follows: TGCGCCAGCAGCTTGGACGGGACACCTTATGGCTACACCTTC. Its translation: CASSLDGTPYGYTF.

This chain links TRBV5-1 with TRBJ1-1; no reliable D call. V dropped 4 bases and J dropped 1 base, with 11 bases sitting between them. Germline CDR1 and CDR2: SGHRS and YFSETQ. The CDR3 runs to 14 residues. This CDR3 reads CASSPFNKNTEAFF. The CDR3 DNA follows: TGCGCCAGCAGCCCCTTCAACAAGAACACTGAAGCTTTCTTT.

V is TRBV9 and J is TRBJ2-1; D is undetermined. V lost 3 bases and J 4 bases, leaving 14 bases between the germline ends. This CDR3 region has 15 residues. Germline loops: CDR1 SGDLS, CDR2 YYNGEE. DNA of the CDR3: TGTGCCAGCAGCGCCAGCACGGCGGCATACAATGAGCAGTTCTTC. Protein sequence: CASSASTAAYNEQFF.

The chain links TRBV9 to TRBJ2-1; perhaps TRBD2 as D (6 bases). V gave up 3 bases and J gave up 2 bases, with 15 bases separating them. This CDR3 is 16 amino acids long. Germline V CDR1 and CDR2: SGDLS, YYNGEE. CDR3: CASSALNVAAYNEQFF. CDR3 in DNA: TGTGCCAGCAGCGCATTAAACGTAGCGGCCTACAATGAGCAGTTCTTC.

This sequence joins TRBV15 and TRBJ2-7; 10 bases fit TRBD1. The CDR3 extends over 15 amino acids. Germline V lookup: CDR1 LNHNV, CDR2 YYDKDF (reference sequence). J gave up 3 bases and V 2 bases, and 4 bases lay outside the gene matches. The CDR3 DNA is TGTGCCACCAGCAGAACCGGGACAGGGGTCTACGAGCAGTACTTC. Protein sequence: CATSRTGTGVYEQYF.

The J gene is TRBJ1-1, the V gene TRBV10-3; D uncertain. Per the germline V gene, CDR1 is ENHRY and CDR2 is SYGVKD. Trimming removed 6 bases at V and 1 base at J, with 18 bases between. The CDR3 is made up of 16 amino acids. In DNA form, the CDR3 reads TGTGCCATCAGACAAAGTACCCCGGGAGGGAACACTGAAGCTTTCTTT. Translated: CAIRQSTPGGNTEAFF.

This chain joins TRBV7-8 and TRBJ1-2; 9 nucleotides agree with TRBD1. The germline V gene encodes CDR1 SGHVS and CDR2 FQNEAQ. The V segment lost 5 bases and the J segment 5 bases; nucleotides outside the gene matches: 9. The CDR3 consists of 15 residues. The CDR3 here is CASSPWTGVGYGYTF. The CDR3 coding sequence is TGTGCCAGCAGCCCGTGGACAGGGGTGGGATATGGCTACACCTTC.

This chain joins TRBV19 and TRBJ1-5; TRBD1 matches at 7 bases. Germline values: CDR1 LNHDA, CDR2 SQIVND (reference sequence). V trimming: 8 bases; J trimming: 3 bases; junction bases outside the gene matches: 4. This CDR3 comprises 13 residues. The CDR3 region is CASADRINQPQHF. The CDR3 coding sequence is TGTGCCAGTGCGGACAGGATCAATCAGCCCCAGCATTTT.

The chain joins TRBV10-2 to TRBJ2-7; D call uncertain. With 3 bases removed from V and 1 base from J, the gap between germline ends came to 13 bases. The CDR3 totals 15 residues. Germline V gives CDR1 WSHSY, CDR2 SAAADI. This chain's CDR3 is CASSERPLGSYEQYF. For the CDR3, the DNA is TGCGCCAGCAGTGAACGCCCTCTCGGTTCCTACGAGCAGTACTTC.